These 30 T cell receptor beta chains were sequenced from one sample in a study of identical twins. MiXCR, run by TCRdb on the 5' RACE reads, gives a single entry per CDR3 protein. There are approximately 700,000 distinct CDR3 sequences in the sample; approximately 18% occur only once, and around 12% lies in the top ten. This sample also belongs to another study, concerning T cells expressing NK-cell markers.

The sample consisted of PBMCs. These receptors originate from a woman aged 18-35 years in good health.

The gene calls are TRBV7-8 and TRBJ1-2; D may be TRBD1 (6 bases). There are 15 residues in the CDR3. Trimming took 2 bases from V and 8 from J, leaving 18 bases between them. Germline V gene lookup returns CDR1 SGHVS and CDR2 FQNEAQ. CDR3 residues: CASSLISQGGGGYTF. CDR3 in DNA: TGTGCCAGCAGCTTAATTTCACAGGGTGGAGGCGGCTACACCTTC. The whole variable domain, remainder taken from reference TRBV7-8 and TRBJ1-2, is GAGVSQSPRYKVAKRGQDVALRCDPISGHVSLFWYQQALGQGPEFLTYFQNEAQLDKSGLPSDRFFAERPEGSVSTLKIQRTQQEDSAVYLCASSLISQGGGGYTFGSGTRLTVV.

This clonotype was seen ten or more times. The chain uses TRBV7-9 and TRBJ2-7; D is unresolved. The CDR3 loop spans 15 amino acids. The ends were cut back, 1 base at V and 0 bases at J, with 10 bases in the middle. The germline V gene encodes CDR1 SEHNR and CDR2 FQNEAQ (reference sequence). This CDR3 is CASSLETSRSYEQYF. As DNA, the CDR3 is TGTGCCAGCAGCTTAGAGACATCCCGCTCCTACGAGCAGTACTTC.

The chain couples TRBV3-1 to TRBJ2-3; 9 bases fit TRBD2. CDR1 LGHDT and CDR2 YNNKEL come from the germline V gene (reference sequence). The CDR3 is made up of 15 amino acids. V was clipped by 1 base and J by 5 bases; unmatched bases: 4. CDR3 bases: TGTGCCAGCAGCCAAGGAGCGGGAGGACAAGATACGCAGTATTTT. This sequence encodes CASSQGAGGQDTQYF.

This clonotype was counted between two and nine times. The chain joins TRBV11-1 to TRBJ1-2, with TRBD1 as a possible D gene (6 bases). Between the trimmed V and J ends, which lost 5 bases and 4 bases, there was a span of 11 bases. CDR3 length: 13 amino acids. Germline CDR1 is SGHAT and CDR2 is FQDESV (reference sequence). Here the CDR3 DNA reads TGTGCCAGCAGCGAGGGGGGCGGCTATGGCTACACCTTC. This translates into CASSEGGGYGYTF.

Ten or more counts support this clonotype. The CDR3, as DNA: TGTGCCAGCAGCTCACGGTTTTTGGAGGGAAACATTCAGTACTTC. Translation gives CASSSRFLEGNIQYF. The J gene is TRBJ2-4, the V gene TRBV5-6, with D tentatively TRBD2 (6 bases). The V end was cut by 3 bases, the J end by 6 bases, with 16 bases between. CDR3 length: 15 residues. Germline V CDR1 and CDR2: SGHDT, YYEEEE.

This clonotype occurred a few times. The J gene is TRBJ1-2, the V gene TRBV12-3 or TRBV12-4, with 8 bases fitting TRBD1. With V trimmed by 5 bases and J by 3 bases, 8 bases remained unmatched. CDR3 length equals 15 residues. This CDR3 is CASSPSGQEDYGYTF. The DNA of the CDR3 is TGTGCCAGCAGTCCATCGGGACAGGAGGACTATGGCTACACCTTC.

The V gene is TRBV6-2 or TRBV6-3, the J gene TRBJ2-1, with 7 positions matching TRBD2. CDR1 is MNHEY and CDR2 is SVGEGT in the germline V gene. The CDR3 extends over 13 amino acids. The V gene end was trimmed by 6 bases and the J gene end by 7 bases; junction bases not matched to a gene: 6. As DNA, the CDR3 is TGTGCCAGCAGAGCTAGCGGTTTAAATGAGCAGTTCTTC. It translates to CASRASGLNEQFF.

The V call is TRBV5-1, the J call TRBJ1-1; D ambiguous. Germline V gives CDR1 SGHRS, CDR2 YFSETQ. This CDR3 is 17 amino acids long. V was clipped by 4 bases and J by 0 bases, with 19 bases between them. CDR3 DNA: TGCGCCAGCAGCCGGTCTTCCGGGCGTTCCATGAACACTGAAGCTTTCTTT. It encodes CASSRSSGRSMNTEAFF.

In this sample, this clonotype turned up a few times. This sequence joins TRBV20-1 and TRBJ1-2; D unresolved. V lost 3 bases and J 4 bases, leaving 12 bases between the germline ends. Per germline, CDR1 DFQATT and CDR2 SNEGSKA (reference sequence). The CDR3 runs to 13 residues. The CDR3 sequence: CSASLSGTYGYTF. In DNA, the CDR3 is TGCAGTGCTAGCCTTTCAGGAACCTATGGCTACACCTTC.

In its sample, this clonotype was seen many times. V is TRBV12-3 or TRBV12-4 and J is TRBJ2-2; D is possibly TRBD2 (5 bases). Trimming stripped 5 bases from V and 13 bases from J, with 14 bases between. The CDR3 length is 12 residues. This chain's CDR3 is CASSPGSWRLFF. In DNA, the CDR3 is TGTGCCAGCAGTCCGGGATCCTGGCGGCTGTTTTTT.

This chain links TRBV20-1 with TRBJ2-3, with D hard to call. V lost 0 bases and J lost 0, with 16 bases in between. The V gene's germline CDR1 is DFQATT and CDR2 SNEGSKA (reference sequence). There are 17 residues in the CDR3. DNA for the CDR3: TGCAGTGCTAGAGAATACCAGACGGGTTCTAGCACAGATACGCAGTATTTT. Encoded protein: CSAREYQTGSSTDTQYF.

The V call is TRBV20-1, the J call TRBJ2-5, with D possibly called TRBD1 or TRBD2 (5 bases each). The CDR3 consists of 14 residues. Germline values: CDR1 DFQATT, CDR2 SNEGSKA (reference sequence). V dropped 5 bases and J dropped 3 bases, with 16 bases sitting between them. CDR3 region: CSALGTGSEETQYF. CDR3 nucleotides: TGCAGTGCTCTCGGGACGGGCAGCGAAGAGACCCAGTACTTC.

This clonotype came up a few times. The J gene is TRBJ1-1, the V gene TRBV15; D is undetermined. The CDR3 runs 13 residues. Deletions cut 2 bases from V and 2 bases from J, with 6 bases between. Germline V gene sequence: CDR1 LNHNV, CDR2 YYDKDF (reference sequence). CDR3 DNA: TGTGCCACCAGCAGAAAGACTAACACTGAAGCTTTCTTT. Translated, it gives CATSRKTNTEAFF.

This clonotype was found a few times. The genes are TRBV20-1 and TRBJ2-1, with 8 bases that match TRBD2. V was clipped by 7 bases and J by 7 bases; unmatched bases: 9. The CDR3 totals 13 residues. In germline, CDR1 is DFQATT, CDR2 SNEGSKA (reference sequence). The CDR3 spells CSVPGVAGNEQFF. CDR3 in DNA: TGCAGTGTCCCGGGGGTAGCGGGGAATGAGCAGTTCTTC.

The chain links TRBV5-1 to TRBJ2-1, with 11 bases that match TRBD2. V gave up 2 bases and J gave up 9 bases; unmatched junction bases: 7. Germline CDR1 reads SGHRS; CDR2 reads YFSETQ. The length of the CDR3 is 15 residues. The DNA of the CDR3 is TGCGCCAGCAGCTTTGAACTAGCGGGAGTGGGTGAGCAGTTCTTC. Protein: CASSFELAGVGEQFF.

This sequence joins TRBV2 and TRBJ2-1; no definite D call. Trimming removed 4 bases from V and 9 bases from J, with 13 bases in between. The CDR3 has 13 amino acids. Germline CDR1 SNHLY, CDR2 FYNNEI. CDR3 protein: CASSGYLQAEQFF. CDR3 coding DNA: TGTGCCAGCAGTGGGTACCTTCAGGCTGAGCAGTTCTTC.

This clonotype has just a few counts. This sequence joins TRBV7-8 and TRBJ1-1, with D perhaps TRBD1 (6 bases). Trimming removed 3 bases from V and 11 bases from J, with 16 bases in between. Germline loops: CDR1 SGHVS, CDR2 FQNEAQ. CDR3 size: 13 residues. In DNA form, the CDR3 reads TGTGCCAGCAGCTTCCCCTCGTTAAGGGGGGCTTTCTTT. This translates into CASSFPSLRGAFF.

The chain is built from TRBV7-8 and TRBJ2-7, with TRBD2 identical over 14 bases. CDR1 is SGHVS, CDR2 FQNEAQ, per germline. The CDR3 loop spans 17 amino acids. V trimming: 5 bases; J trimming: 1 base; junction bases outside the gene matches: 7. CDR3 amino acids: CASSRGLAGGRSYEQYF. The CDR3 nucleotides read TGTGCCAGCAGCCGCGGACTAGCGGGAGGAAGATCCTACGAGCAGTACTTC.

This chain joins TRBV9 and TRBJ2-2; D assignment may be TRBD1 or TRBD2 (5 bases each). CDR1 and CDR2 from the germline V gene are SGDLS and YYNGEE. The CDR3 covers 13 residues. Trimming removed 3 bases at V and 6 bases at J, with 9 bases between. The CDR3 protein is CASSAQGPGELFF. Here the CDR3 DNA reads TGTGCCAGCAGCGCGCAGGGACCCGGGGAGCTGTTTTTT.

This rearrangement joins TRBV6-2 or TRBV6-3 to TRBJ1-2, with D maybe TRBD1 (5 bases). V lost 6 bases and J lost 8, with 19 bases in between. Germline V CDR1 and CDR2: MNHEY, SVGEGT. The CDR3 spans 14 residues. This chain's CDR3 is CASSPPFDRGGYTF. The CDR3 coding sequence is TGTGCCAGCAGCCCTCCCTTCGACAGAGGCGGCTACACCTTC.

This clonotype was picked up a small number of times. V gene TRBV9 combines with J gene TRBJ2-3, with D unclear. The CDR3 has 14 residues. Trimming cost V 3 bases and J 2 bases, with 10 bases left between them. Germline V gene sequence: CDR1 SGDLS, CDR2 YYNGEE. The CDR3, as DNA: TGTGCCAGCAGCGCGGACGGGTTCACAGATACGCAGTATTTT. It codes for CASSADGFTDTQYF.

V is TRBV29-1 and J is TRBJ1-3, with D perhaps TRBD1 (5 bases). Germline V gives CDR1 SQVTM, CDR2 ANQGSEA. Trimming removed 6 bases from V and 0 bases from J, with 15 bases in between. This CDR3 region has 15 residues. The DNA of the CDR3 is TGCAGCGTCGCAACAGGACACTACTCTGGAAACACCATATATTTT. Protein: CSVATGHYSGNTIYF.

The V and J genes are TRBV20-1 and TRBJ1-1; D possibly corresponds to TRBD1 (6 bases). The CDR3 has 13 residues. V lost 2 bases and J 2 bases, leaving 9 bases between the germline ends. Per germline, CDR1 DFQATT and CDR2 SNEGSKA (reference sequence). The CDR3 nucleotides are TGCAGTGCTAGATCGGGACACAACACTGAAGCTTTCTTT. The encoded protein is CSARSGHNTEAFF.

This clonotype was seen at least ten times. The chain couples TRBV15 to TRBJ2-5; D not resolved. Trimming pared 5 bases from V and 3 bases from J, leaving 10 bases between. This CDR3 contains 13 residues. Germline CDR1 and CDR2: LNHNV and YYDKDF (reference sequence). This CDR3 is CATSPRREETQYF. The DNA for the CDR3 is TGTGCCACCAGCCCTCGTCGGGAAGAGACCCAGTACTTC.

This chain uses TRBV20-1 with TRBJ2-1; D perhaps matches TRBD1 (5 bases). CDR1 is DFQATT, CDR2 SNEGSKA, per germline (reference sequence). The length of the CDR3 is 12 residues. V lost 4 bases, J lost 10 bases, and 14 bases lay in between. CDR3 in amino acids: CSATPATEEQFF. The CDR3 DNA follows: TGCAGTGCTACCCCCGCGACAGAAGAGCAGTTCTTC.

This chain links TRBV20-1 with TRBJ2-7; D gene uncertain. Trimming pared 6 bases from V and 9 bases from J, leaving 18 bases between. This CDR3 spans 12 amino acids. CDR1 and CDR2 (germline): DFQATT, SNEGSKA (reference sequence). The CDR3 bases are TGCAGTGCCCTGATGGAGCAGGTGGGGCAGTACTTC. It is translated as CSALMEQVGQYF.

This rearrangement joins TRBV5-1 to TRBJ2-7; 7 positions match TRBD2. Trimming took 2 bases from V and 6 from J; bases not matched to a gene: 11. From germline, CDR1 is SGHRS and CDR2 YFSETQ. The CDR3 length is 15 residues. In nucleotides, the CDR3 is TGCGCCAGCAGCTTTTTCCTTGCGGGAGAGGGCGAGCAGTACTTC. It is translated as CASSFFLAGEGEQYF.

This rearrangement joins TRBV9 to TRBJ2-4; D unclear. Per germline, CDR1 SGDLS and CDR2 YYNGEE. The CDR3 sequence is 14 residues long. Trimming cost V 0 bases and J 5 bases, with 9 bases left between them. The CDR3 is CASSVALSENIQYF. The CDR3 bases are TGTGCCAGCAGCGTAGCTCTTTCGGAAAACATTCAGTACTTC. Complete variable domain (other parts from reference TRBV9 and TRBJ2-4): DSGVTQTPKHLITATGQRVTLRCSPRSGDLSVYWYQQSLDQGLQFLIQYYNGEERAKGNILERFSAQQFPDLHSELNLSSLELGDSALYFCASSVALSENIQYFGAGTRLSVL.

This clonotype was observed a few times. The rearrangement uses TRBV2 and TRBJ1-5; D gene unclear. Germline V lookup: CDR1 SNHLY, CDR2 FYNNEI. The CDR3 runs to 13 residues. Between the trimmed V and J ends, which lost 7 bases and 1 base, there was a span of 8 bases. DNA of the CDR3: TGTGCCAGCAACGTAGTAAGCAATCAGCCCCAGCATTTT. This translates into CASNVVSNQPQHF.

The chain joins TRBV5-1 to TRBJ2-2; D not certain. Germline CDR1 and CDR2: SGHRS and YFSETQ. The CDR3 totals 16 residues. The ends were cut back, 1 base at V and 0 bases at J, with 10 bases in the middle. The CDR3 loop reads CASSLSLNANTGELFF. In DNA, the CDR3 is TGCGCCAGCAGCTTGAGCCTTAACGCGAACACCGGGGAGCTGTTTTTT.